A single sample is the source of the 6 T cell receptor beta chains below, sequenced in a study of blood T cell repertoires in COVID-19. Measured with immunoSEQ multiplex PCR; TCRdb has only the in-frame clones, and not every one. The sample holds 45,000 to 50,000 clones, over 75% seen once. Sequenced sample: peripheral blood. These receptor sequences come from a woman aged 60-70 years with acute or convalescent COVID-19.

The CDR3 loop reads CASSLTPGRGDEKLFF. The CDR3 DNA reads TGCGCCAGCAGCTTGACACCAGGGAGGGGAGATGAAAAACTGTTTTTT. The rearrangement uses TRBV5-1 and TRBJ1-4; D perhaps matches TRBD1 (5 bases). The CDR3 is 16 residues long. Trimming took 1 base from V and 6 from J, leaving 16 bases between them. Germline-derived CDR1 and CDR2 are SGHRS and YFSETQ. The full variable domain, with the rest looked up from reference TRBV5-1 and TRBJ1-4, is KAGVTQTPRYLIKTRGQQVTLSCSPISGHRSVSWYQQTPGQGLQFLFEYFSETQRNKGNFPGRFSGRQFSNSRSEMNVSTLELGDSALYLCASSLTPGRGDEKLFFGSGTQLSVL.

The chain links TRBV15 to TRBJ2-6; 7 positions agree with TRBD1. The germline gives CDR1 LNHNV, CDR2 YYDKDF (reference sequence). The junction had 16 bases not matched to a gene; V was cut back by 1 base and J by 1 base. The CDR3 is 21 residues long. CDR3 sequence: CATSRAVPGQPIGSGANVLTF. The CDR3 nucleotides read TGTGCCACCAGCAGAGCGGTTCCGGGACAGCCAATAGGTTCTGGGGCCAACGTCCTGACTTTC.

V usage is TRBV6-1 and J usage is TRBJ2-5, with D possibly matching TRBD2 (5 bases). The length of the CDR3 is 16 residues. CDR1 and CDR2 (germline): MNHNS, SASEGT. Trimming stripped 3 bases from V and 5 bases from J, with 19 bases between. As DNA, the CDR3 is TGTGCCAGCAGTGATAGGGTTTTGAGGGTACGGGAGACCCAGTACTTC. It codes for CASSDRVLRVRETQYF.

In its sample, this clone was seen a few times. The chain has TRBV11-2 and TRBJ1-6, with D perhaps TRBD1 (6 bases). Germline V gene lookup returns CDR1 SGHAT and CDR2 FQNNGV. The CDR3 runs 16 residues. V lost 5 bases and J lost 10, with 21 bases in between. CDR3 DNA sequence: TGTGCCAGCAGCGCGCCCCCGAGGGGGTTCGGATCACCCCTCCACTTT. Translated: CASSAPPRGFGSPLHF. The full variable domain, rest sourced from reference TRBV11-2 and TRBJ1-6, is EAGVAQSPRYKIIEKRQSVAFWCNPISGHATLYWYQQILGQGPKLLIQFQNNGVVDDSQLPKDRFSAERLKGVDSTLKIQPAKLEDSAVYLCASSAPPRGFGSPLHFGNGTRLTVT.

CDR3 loop: CASSLFRGGELFF. The DNA of the CDR3 is TGCGCCAGCAGCCTTTTCAGGGGCGGGGAGCTGTTTTTT. This sequence joins TRBV5-1 and TRBJ2-2; maybe TRBD1 (6 bases). The CDR3 spans 13 residues. Germline CDR1 SGHRS, CDR2 YFSETQ. Trimming removed 4 bases at V and 7 bases at J, with 11 bases between.

V is TRBV3-1 (or the pseudogene TRBV3-2) and J is TRBJ2-5; 9 bases align to TRBD2. V gave up 5 bases and J gave up 5 bases; unmatched junction bases: 12. The CDR3 consists of 16 residues. Germline CDR1 is LGHDT and CDR2 is YNNKEL (reference sequence). CDR3 nucleotide sequence: TGTGCCAGCAGCAAATTAGCGGGGGTAAGGGGGGAGACCCAGTACTTC. Translation gives CASSKLAGVRGETQYF.